A selection of T cell receptor beta chains follows, all from one sample in a study of shared T cell receptors in the human thymus. Sequencing used immunoSEQ multiplex PCR; TCRdb keeps in-frame clones, though not all of them. This sample has hundreds of thousands of clones; approximately 90% occur once, and the top ten carry around 0.0099%. The data also belong to a second study, concerning human thymus T cells.

The sequenced sample consisted of thymocytes. The receptors derive from a boy under three years old with a congenital heart defect. Each CDR3 is given with its conserved first and last residue. D genes are given only for firm matches. Size values are once, few and many counts, or a class for expanded clones, and some rows have none.

CDR3,DNA,D,J,size,V
CASSPRQGPTFRSYEQYF,TGTGCCAGCAGTCCACGACAGGGTCCTACCTTTAGGTCCTACGAGCAGTACTTC,TRBD1,TRBJ2-7,-,TRBV28
CASSWGVAPSDLLDTDTQYF,TGCGCCAGCAGCTGGGGGGTAGCGCCTTCGGACCTCTTAGACACAGATACGCAGTATTTT,-,TRBJ2-3,-,TRBV5-1
CASSQDRGTAGNTIYF,TGCGCCAGCAGCCAAGATCGTGGGACAGCTGGAAACACCATATATTTT,TRBD1,TRBJ1-3,once,TRBV4-1
CAIPLLASSTDTQYF,TGTGCCATTCCACTCCTAGCCTCTAGCACAGATACGCAGTATTTT,-,TRBJ2-3,few,TRBV7-9
CASSYRDSEAFF,TGTGCCAGCAGTTACCGCGATTCTGAAGCTTTCTTT,-,TRBJ1-1,-,TRBV6-6
CASSAEGGNGYGYTF,TGTGCCAGCAGTGCGGAGGGAGGGAACGGCTATGGCTACACCTTC,-,TRBJ1-2,-,TRBV6-4
CASSDSSPSYEQYF,TGCGCCAGCAGCGACAGTTCTCCCTCCTACGAGCAGTACTTC,-,TRBJ2-7,-,TRBV10-2
CASSFRGSARNEQFF,TGTGCCAGCAGTTTCCGCGGGTCCGCCCGCAATGAGCAGTTCTTC,-,TRBJ2-1,-,TRBV27
CASSPNNEQFF,TGTGCCAGCAGTCCCAACAATGAGCAGTTCTTC,-,TRBJ2-1,-,TRBV5-8
CASSSGLAGTDTQYF,TGTGCCAGCAGTTCAGGACTAGCGGGGACAGATACGCAGTATTTT,TRBD2,TRBJ2-3,-,TRBV27
CASSPDILLSYEQYF,TGTGCCAGCAGCCCTGATATACTCCTTTCCTACGAGCAGTACTTC,-,TRBJ2-7,-,TRBV5-8
CASSRAGQGTPYPDTQYF,TGTGCCAGCAGCAGAGCGGGACAGGGGACCCCGTACCCAGATACGCAGTATTTT,TRBD1,TRBJ2-3,-,TRBV16
CASSLEGKDGNTEAFF,TGTGCCAGCAGCTTAGAGGGGAAGGATGGGAACACTGAAGCTTTCTTT,-,TRBJ1-1,-,TRBV7-6
CASSGKRETQYF,TGTGCCAGCAGCGGGAAGCGGGAGACCCAGTACTTC,-,TRBJ2-5,-,TRBV9
CASSPGQNEKLFF,TGTGCCAGCAGTCCGGGACAGAATGAAAAACTGTTTTTT,TRBD1,TRBJ1-4,-,TRBV28
CASSLGPRKGAEAFF,TGTGCCAGCAGCTTAGGGCCACGGAAGGGAGCTGAAGCTTTCTTT,-,TRBJ1-1,-,TRBV7-7
CASSGAGSFLNEQFF,TGTGCCAGCAGTGGGGCGGGCTCGTTTCTGAATGAGCAGTTCTTC,-,TRBJ2-1,-,TRBV25-1
CASGQDEQYF,TGTGCCAGCGGCCAGGACGAGCAGTACTTC,-,TRBJ2-7,-,TRBV25-1
CASSRGLAGGPRTGELFF,TGCGCCAGCAGCCGTGGACTAGCGGGAGGGCCGCGCACCGGGGAGCTGTTTTTT,TRBD2,TRBJ2-2,-,TRBV4-3
CASSLSNAYEQYF,TGTGCCAGCAGCCTTAGTAACGCCTACGAGCAGTACTTC,-,TRBJ2-7,-,TRBV11-2
CASSPRGSDYEQYF,TGCGCCAGCAGCCCCCGGGGTAGCGACTACGAGCAGTACTTC,-,TRBJ2-7,-,TRBV4-1
CASSQDLRPGYEQYF,TGCGCCAGCAGCCAAGATCTGAGACCGGGCTACGAGCAGTACTTC,-,TRBJ2-7,-,TRBV4-3
CASSQGREKNNEQFF,TGCGCCAGCAGCCAGGGGCGGGAGAAGAACAATGAGCAGTTCTTC,TRBD2,TRBJ2-1,once,TRBV4-3
CASSVEQGVNNYGYTF,TGTGCCAGCAGCGTAGAACAGGGGGTAAATAACTATGGCTACACCTTC,TRBD1,TRBJ1-2,-,TRBV9
CASSARDREEQYF,TGTGCCAGCAGTGCGCGAGACAGGGAGGAGCAGTACTTC,TRBD1,TRBJ2-7,-,TRBV6-1
CAISDRVRGIYEQYF,TGTGCCATCAGTGACCGGGTGCGGGGGATCTACGAGCAGTACTTC,TRBD2,TRBJ2-7,-,TRBV10-3
CASSYLADSYNEQFF,TGTGCCAGCAGCTATCTAGCGGACTCCTACAATGAGCAGTTCTTC,TRBD2,TRBJ2-1,-,TRBV13
CASGPPGTSVYNEQFF,TGTGCTAGTGGTCCCCCGGGGACTAGCGTCTACAATGAGCAGTTCTTC,TRBD2,TRBJ2-1,-,TRBV12-5
CAWGRTSGNTIYF,TGTGCCTGGGGGAGGACCTCTGGAAACACCATATATTTT,-,TRBJ1-3,-,TRBV30
CASSKRTYSDTQYF,TGCGCCAGCAGCAAACGGACTTATTCAGATACGCAGTATTTT,-,TRBJ2-3,-,TRBV4-3
CASSGLAGRYEQYF,TGCGCCAGCAGCGGACTAGCGGGACGCTACGAGCAGTACTTC,TRBD2,TRBJ2-7,-,TRBV10-1
CASSDRGPQSLYEQYF,TGTGCCAGCAGTGACCGGGGTCCCCAATCTCTCTACGAGCAGTACTTC,-,TRBJ2-7,-,TRBV6-1
CASSGPGTGAKNTEAFF,TGTGCCAGCAGTGGTCCCGGGACAGGGGCCAAGAACACTGAAGCTTTCTTT,TRBD1,TRBJ1-1,-,TRBV25-1
CAITSSPTPNEQFF,TGTGCCATCACCTCTAGTCCCACCCCGAATGAGCAGTTCTTC,-,TRBJ2-1,-,TRBV10-3
CASSPKRSSYEQYF,TGTGCCAGCTCACCAAAGCGCAGCTCCTACGAGCAGTACTTC,-,TRBJ2-7,-,TRBV18
CASSEWAVTANYGYTF,TGTGCCAGCAGTGAGTGGGCGGTGACAGCTAACTATGGCTACACCTTC,-,TRBJ1-2,-,TRBV6-1
CASSESTSGSLTYEQYF,TGCGCCAGCAGTGAGTCGACTAGCGGGAGTCTAACCTACGAGCAGTACTTC,TRBD2,TRBJ2-7,-,TRBV10-1
CAWSVRGTGGYEQYF,TGTGCCTGGAGTGTACGTGGTACAGGGGGGTACGAGCAGTACTTC,TRBD1,TRBJ2-7,-,TRBV30
CASSSEPGRYYEQYF,TGTGCCAGCAGCTCTGAGCCAGGCCGGTACTACGAGCAGTACTTC,-,TRBJ2-7,-,TRBV7-9
CASSEYRGGTEAFF,TGCGCCAGCAGTGAGTACAGGGGCGGCACTGAAGCTTTCTTT,TRBD1,TRBJ1-1,-,TRBV10-2
CASSYGKTGGGCEQYF,TGTGCCAGCAGTTATGGAAAGACAGGGGGCGGGTGCGAGCAGTACTTC,TRBD1,TRBJ2-7,-,TRBV6-5
CASSEWASGRGNEQFF,TGTGCCAGCAGTGAATGGGCTAGCGGGAGAGGTAATGAGCAGTTCTTC,TRBD2,TRBJ2-1,-,TRBV25-1
CASSQAGRGTEAFF,TGTGCCAGCTCGCAGGCGGGGAGGGGAACTGAAGCTTTCTTT,-,TRBJ1-1,-,TRBV2
CASSEKMVAGVSTDTQYF,TGTGCCAGCAGTGAAAAGATGGTAGCGGGAGTTAGCACAGATACGCAGTATTTT,TRBD2,TRBJ2-3,-,TRBV2
CASSFVAGVYEQFF,TGTGCCAGCAGTTTCGTAGCGGGAGTATATGAGCAGTTCTTC,TRBD2,TRBJ2-1,-,TRBV27
CASSQVRDSRPGTQYF,TGTGCCAGCAGCCAAGTTCGAGACTCACGTCCGGGTACGCAGTATTTT,-,TRBJ2-3,-,TRBV14
CASSLSTRYEQYF,TGCGCCAGCAGCTTGAGCACCCGGTACGAGCAGTACTTC,-,TRBJ2-7,-,TRBV5-1
CASSNKGQEGYYEQYF,TGCGCCAGCAGCAACAAGGGACAGGAAGGTTACTACGAGCAGTACTTC,TRBD1,TRBJ2-7,-,TRBV5-1